The 12 T cell receptor beta chains reported below all come from one sample, sequenced in a study of blood T cells in healthy people across ages. Then a second PCR, running roughly 7 to 12 cycles, was carried out with a sample-barcoded 5' primer and a J-beta primer mix. TCRdb recomputed calls from the 5' RACE reads with MiXCR, one row per CDR3 protein. The data show 1.5 million or so distinct CDR3 sequences, roughly 43% seen once. Sequencing was carried out using blood. The receptor source for this set is a woman in her late teens or twenties in good health.

The V and J genes are TRBV29-1 and TRBJ1-1; D is unresolved. Germline CDR1 SQVTM, CDR2 ANQGSEA. This CDR3 is built from 13 residues. Trimming removed 5 bases from V and 0 bases from J, with 10 bases in between. In nucleotides, the CDR3 is TGCAGCGTTTGTAGCCTAATGAACACTGAAGCTTTCTTT. Translation gives CSVCSLMNTEAFF.

V and J are TRBV7-2 and TRBJ1-2, with no clear D. The CDR3 loop spans 17 amino acids. Germline loops: CDR1 SGHTA, CDR2 FQGNSA. Trimming pared 3 bases from V and 0 bases from J, leaving 17 bases between. CDR3 loop: CASSFRLTHRANYGYTF. CDR3 DNA sequence: TGTGCCAGCAGCTTCCGACTAACTCACAGAGCTAACTATGGCTACACCTTC.

The table lists this clonotype with a few counts. The chain carries TRBV6-2 or TRBV6-3 and TRBJ2-3; tentatively, D is TRBD1 (6 bases). The V gene's germline CDR1 is MNHEY and CDR2 SVGEGT. The CDR3 length is 13 residues. Deletions cut 8 bases from V and 6 bases from J, with 15 bases between. CDR3 coding DNA: TGTGCCAGCGAAGGCAGGGGTTACGATACGCAGTATTTT. It specifies CASEGRGYDTQYF.

In this sample, this clonotype turned up a few times. The chain links TRBV6-1 to TRBJ2-3, with D possibly matching TRBD1 (6 bases). Germline V gives CDR1 MNHNS, CDR2 SASEGT. The CDR3 length is 13 residues. Trimming shortened V by 4 bases and J by 7 bases, and 12 bases separated the two germline ends. CDR3 sequence (DNA): TGTGCCAGCAGTGGAGCAGGGGTAAATACGCAGTATTTT. Its translation is CASSGAGVNTQYF.

This CDR3 is CASSDELRLYNEQFF. DNA of the CDR3: TGTGCCAGCAGTGACGAGCTACGACTCTACAATGAGCAGTTCTTC. The rearrangement joins TRBV2 to TRBJ2-1, with D uncertain. The CDR3 has 15 amino acids. Germline V gene data show CDR1 as SNHLY and CDR2 as FYNNEI. Between the trimmed V and J ends, which lost 3 bases and 3 bases, there was a span of 12 bases.

The gene calls are TRBV3-1 and TRBJ2-1; TRBD1 might be the D (5 bases). V was cut by 4 bases and J by 9 bases, with 10 bases left in between. Germline assignment: CDR1 LGHDT and CDR2 YNNKEL (reference sequence). The CDR3 covers 12 residues. The CDR3 spells CASSRRQREQFF. In DNA, the CDR3 is TGTGCCAGCAGCCGGCGACAGCGTGAGCAGTTCTTC.

This clonotype was seen more than once but under ten times. This chain links TRBV12-3 or TRBV12-4 with TRBJ1-5; D unclear. The ends were cut back, 7 bases at V and 6 bases at J, with 16 bases in the middle. There are 14 residues in the CDR3. The CDR3 sequence: CASNSGPAGQPQHF. The CDR3 nucleotides are TGTGCCAGCAATTCCGGGCCCGCGGGTCAGCCCCAGCATTTT.

The chain uses TRBV20-1 and TRBJ2-1; no reliable D call. This CDR3 contains 12 residues. Germline CDR1 reads DFQATT; CDR2 reads SNEGSKA (reference sequence). V dropped 7 bases and J dropped 0 bases, with 7 bases sitting between them. In DNA form, the CDR3 reads TGCAGTGGGAGTGTCTCCTACAATGAGCAGTTCTTC. Translated, it gives CSGSVSYNEQFF.

V is TRBV7-2 and J is TRBJ2-2; the D gene is possibly TRBD2 (5 bases). The germline V and J ends were trimmed by 3 bases and 7 bases, with 6 bases remaining between them. This CDR3 comprises 12 residues. Germline-derived CDR1 and CDR2 are SGHTA and FQGNSA. The CDR3 nucleotides read TGTGCCAGCAGCTTTCGGGGCGGGGAGCTGTTTTTT. Translation: CASSFRGGELFF.

The rearrangement uses TRBV27 and TRBJ2-1; TRBD2 matches at 12 bases. Germline lookup yields CDR1 MNHEY and CDR2 SMNVEV (reference sequence). The CDR3 has 18 amino acids. The V gene end was trimmed by 3 bases and the J gene end by 5 bases; junction bases not matched to a gene: 11. The CDR3, as DNA: TGTGCCAGCAGTTTCCTGGGCGCTAGCGGGGGGGTCCACAATGAGCAGTTCTTC. Amino acids: CASSFLGASGGVHNEQFF.

V usage is TRBV10-3 and J usage is TRBJ1-4; D is uncertain. The CDR3 consists of 13 residues. Germline values: CDR1 ENHRY, CDR2 SYGVKD. Trimming removed 3 bases from V and 8 bases from J, with 10 bases in between. CDR3: CAISERGGEKLFF. DNA for the CDR3: TGTGCCATCAGTGAACGGGGTGGGGAAAAACTGTTTTTT.

This clonotype was seen more than once but under ten times. The chain is built from TRBV6-2 or TRBV6-3 and TRBJ2-1; TRBD2 matches at 10 bases. Germline V gives CDR1 MNHEY, CDR2 SVGEGT. V was clipped by 4 bases and J by 6 bases; unmatched bases: 6. The CDR3 contains 15 residues. The CDR3, as DNA: TGTGCCAGCAGTTCTAGCGGGAGTGGTTTCAATGAGCAGTTCTTC. Translated: CASSSSGSGFNEQFF.